This T cell receptor (beta chain) was observed in a study of T cells in Graves' hyperthyroidism and ophthalmopathy. Amplification of TCR beta CDR3 regions used RNA as the template. TCR CDR3 underwent first-round RT-PCR with the HTBI primer set. MiXCR was run by TCRdb on the multiplex PCR reads, yielding one entry per CDR3 protein. This table holds about 110,000 distinct CDR3 sequences, 16% found once. This CDR3 is built from 14 residues. Germline CDR1 and CDR2: GTSNPN and SVGIG (reference sequence). The V gene lost 4 bases and the J gene lost 0 bases, with 10 bases spanning the gap. This clonotype was seen at least ten times.

V gene TRBV30 combines with J gene TRBJ1-5; D remains ambiguous. The source material was blood. The sequence was obtained from a woman aged 50 to 65 with Graves' hyperthyroidism. Here the CDR3 DNA reads TGTGCCTGGACGAAGGCAGATAGCAATCAGCCCCAGCATTTT. This sequence encodes CAWTKADSNQPQHF.